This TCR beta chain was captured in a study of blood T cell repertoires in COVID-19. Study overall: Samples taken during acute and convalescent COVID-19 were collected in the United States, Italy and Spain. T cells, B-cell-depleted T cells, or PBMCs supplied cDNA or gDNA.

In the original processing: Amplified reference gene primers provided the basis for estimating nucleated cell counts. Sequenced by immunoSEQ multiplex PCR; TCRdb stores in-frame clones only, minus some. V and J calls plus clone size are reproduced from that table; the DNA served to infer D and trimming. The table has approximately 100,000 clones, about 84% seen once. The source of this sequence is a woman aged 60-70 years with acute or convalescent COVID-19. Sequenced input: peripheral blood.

The CDR3 DNA sequence: TGCGCCAGCAGCCAAAGGGGCCCCAGGGTTTCGTCGGGCTACACCTTC. This encodes CASSQRGPRVSSGYTF. The gene calls are TRBV4-1 and TRBJ1-2; D is possibly TRBD1 (5 bases). This CDR3 is 16 amino acids long. Trimming took 2 bases from V and 8 from J, leaving 21 bases between them. The germline gives CDR1 MGHRA, CDR2 YSYEKL.